This record looks at one T cell receptor (beta chain) sequence and its context. V lost 0 bases and J 2 bases, leaving 7 bases between the germline ends. CDR1 and CDR2 from the germline V gene are LNHNV and YYDKDF (reference sequence). The CDR3 totals 14 residues. This sample was taken from a study of T cells in pancreatic ductal adenocarcinoma. Sequencing was performed with immunoSEQ multiplex PCR; in TCRdb, only in-frame clones are kept and a portion is missing. The data contain roughly 100,000 clones, around 96% of them singletons. The selected patients with pancreatic ductal adenocarcinoma had surgery but no neoadjuvant therapy.

The sequenced sample consisted of PBMCs. This sequence was found in a human donor with pancreatic ductal adenocarcinoma. This rearrangement joins TRBV15 to TRBJ2-5; maybe TRBD2 (5 bases). The CDR3 DNA reads as TGTGCCACCAGCAGAGATCCGGGACAAGAGACCCAGTACTTC. Protein: CATSRDPGQETQYF.